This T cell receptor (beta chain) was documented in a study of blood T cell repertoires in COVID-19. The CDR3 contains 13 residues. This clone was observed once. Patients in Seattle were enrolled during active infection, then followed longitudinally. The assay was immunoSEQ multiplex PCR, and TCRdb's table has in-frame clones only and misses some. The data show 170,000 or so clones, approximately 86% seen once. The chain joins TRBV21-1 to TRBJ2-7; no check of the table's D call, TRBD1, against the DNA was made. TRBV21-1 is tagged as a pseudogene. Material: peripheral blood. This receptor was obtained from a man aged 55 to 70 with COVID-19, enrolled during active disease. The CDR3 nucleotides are TGTGCCAGCAGCAAAGACCGACAGGACGAGCAGTACTTC. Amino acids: CASSKDRQDEQYF.